The 23 T cell receptor beta chains below all came from one sample that was sequenced in a study of blood T cell repertoires in COVID-19. This table comes from immunoSEQ multiplex PCR, and its TCRdb copy is limited to in-frame clones, with some not included. The sample holds about 210,000 clones, under 90% seen once. The sequenced sample was peripheral blood. The receptors come from a woman in her forties with active or convalescent COVID-19.

The chain carries TRBV4-2 and TRBJ1-3; perhaps TRBD1 as D (6 bases). CDR3 length: 14 residues. Trimming removed 5 bases from V and 2 bases from J, with 10 bases in between. The germline CDR1 and CDR2 sequences are LGHNA and YNFKEQ. In DNA form, the CDR3 reads TGTGCCAGCAGCGGGGCAGGGGCTGGAAACACCATATATTTT. Translated, it gives CASSGAGAGNTIYF.

The chain recombines TRBV3-1 (or the pseudogene TRBV3-2) with TRBJ1-6; possible D gene TRBD1, 5 bases. V was trimmed by 4 bases and J by 13 bases, leaving 14 bases between them. CDR1 and CDR2 from the germline V gene are LGHDT and YNNKEL (reference sequence). This CDR3 contains 13 residues. The DNA of the CDR3 is TGTGCCAGCAGCCGAACTGACAGTAATCCCCTCCACTTT. Residues: CASSRTDSNPLHF.

The CDR3 DNA sequence: TGCGCCAGCACCGTGGGAGGGGGGAATGGCTACACCTTC. Translated, it gives CASTVGGGNGYTF. The V and J genes are TRBV5-1 and TRBJ1-2, with a tentative D call TRBD1 (6 bases). From germline, CDR1 is SGHRS and CDR2 YFSETQ. This CDR3 has 13 amino acids. Trimming shortened V by 6 bases and J by 6 bases, and 15 bases separated the two germline ends.

The chain links TRBV9 to TRBJ2-3; unclear D gene. V was pared by 0 bases and J by 3 bases, with 5 bases between. CDR3 length: 13 residues. Germline V gene data show CDR1 as SGDLS and CDR2 as YYNGEE. CDR3 amino acids: CASSVDSTDTQYF. CDR3 nucleotides: TGTGCCAGCAGCGTAGATTCAACAGATACGCAGTATTTT. Based on the CDR3 plus reference TRBV9 and TRBJ2-3, the full variable domain is DSGVTQTPKHLITATGQRVTLRCSPRSGDLSVYWYQQSLDQGLQFLIQYYNGEERAKGNILERFSAQQFPDLHSELNLSSLELGDSALYFCASSVDSTDTQYFGPGTRLTVL.

This clone came up once. This chain connects TRBV6-5 to TRBJ1-5; D perhaps matches TRBD1 (5 bases). Germline CDR1 and CDR2: MNHEY and SVGAGI. The CDR3 length is 13 residues. Between the trimmed V and J ends, which lost 6 bases and 0 bases, there was a span of 6 bases. CDR3: CASRTDSNQPQHF. CDR3 DNA sequence: TGTGCCAGCAGGACAGATAGCAATCAGCCCCAGCATTTT.

The chain has TRBV5-6 and TRBJ2-5, with a possible D match to TRBD2 (5 bases). Germline V lookup: CDR1 SGHDT, CDR2 YYEEEE. Trimming took off 4 bases at V and 9 bases at J, with 16 bases between the two ends. The CDR3 runs to 13 residues. The CDR3 spells CASSRLGEGSQYF. For the CDR3, the DNA is TGTGCCAGCAGCCGTCTCGGGGAAGGTTCCCAGTACTTC.

This chain joins TRBV2 and TRBJ2-2; D is possibly TRBD2 (6 bases). This CDR3 contains 13 residues. Germline CDR1 SNHLY, CDR2 FYNNEI. V lost 3 bases and J 7 bases, leaving 9 bases between the germline ends. The chain's CDR3 is CASSEEGIGELFF. CDR3 bases: TGTGCCAGCAGTGAGGAGGGTATCGGGGAGCTGTTTTTT.

The V gene is TRBV5-1, the J gene TRBJ1-1; TRBD1 might be the D (5 bases). Trimming removed 4 bases from V and 1 base from J, with 17 bases in between. The CDR3 covers 16 residues. CDR1 SGHRS and CDR2 YFSETQ come from the germline V gene. The CDR3 bases are TGCGCCAGCAGCCCGGTGGGGGGGGTCCCGAACACTGAAGCTTTCTTT. This gives the protein CASSPVGGVPNTEAFF. Complete variable domain (other parts from reference TRBV5-1 and TRBJ1-1): KAGVTQTPRYLIKTRGQQVTLSCSPISGHRSVSWYQQTPGQGLQFLFEYFSETQRNKGNFPGRFSGRQFSNSRSEMNVSTLELGDSALYLCASSPVGGVPNTEAFFGQGTRLTVV.

The V call is TRBV5-1, the J call TRBJ1-1, with D possibly TRBD1 on 5 matching bases. Per the germline V gene, CDR1 is SGHRS and CDR2 is YFSETQ. V was cut by 1 base and J by 4 bases, with 14 bases left in between. The CDR3 has 15 residues. CDR3 in amino acids: CASSLSVGGSTEAFF. CDR3 in DNA: TGCGCCAGCAGCTTGTCGGTGGGGGGGAGCACTGAAGCTTTCTTT.

The V gene is TRBV30, the J gene TRBJ1-2, with D possibly being TRBD1 (6 bases). This CDR3 spans 13 amino acids. V gave up 3 bases and J gave up 4 bases, with 12 bases separating them. The germline gives CDR1 GTSNPN, CDR2 SVGIG (reference sequence). Here the CDR3 reads CAWRGGPGYGYTF. The DNA of the CDR3 is TGTGCCTGGAGGGGGGGGCCAGGCTATGGCTACACCTTC.

The chain combines TRBV4-1 with TRBJ1-2, with D perhaps matching TRBD1 (5 bases). The V gene's germline CDR1 is MGHRA and CDR2 YSYEKL. This CDR3 comprises 17 residues. The V end lost 2 bases, the J end lost 4 bases, and 20 bases lay between the germline ends. CDR3 bases: TGCGCCAGCAGCCAACTAAAAGCGGGACGTTCTGCCTATGGCTACACCTTC. It translates to CASSQLKAGRSAYGYTF.

The CDR3 loop reads CASSRRGTNYGYTF. CDR3 in DNA: TGTGCCAGCAGCCGCCGTGGCACGAACTATGGCTACACCTTC. The chain carries TRBV2 and TRBJ1-2; D uncertain. The V gene's germline CDR1 is SNHLY and CDR2 FYNNEI. CDR3 length: 14 amino acids. The V end was cut by 6 bases, the J end by 2 bases, with 13 bases between. The full variable domain, completed using reference TRBV2 and TRBJ1-2, is EPEVTQTPSHQVTQMGQEVILRCVPISNHLYFYWYRQILGQKVEFLVSFYNNEISEKSEIFDDQFSVERPDGSNFTLKIRSTKLEDSAMYFCASSRRGTNYGYTFGSGTRLTVV.

V usage is TRBV24-1 and J usage is TRBJ2-3; 7 positions match TRBD1. The trim removed 2 bases at V and 0 bases at J, leaving 7 bases unmatched. Germline V gene lookup returns CDR1 KGHDR and CDR2 SFDVKD. CDR3 length equals 17 residues. CDR3 protein: CATSDSYRGPSTDTQYF. The CDR3 DNA sequence: TGTGCCACCAGTGATTCCTACAGGGGACCCAGCACAGATACGCAGTATTTT.

The V gene is TRBV15, the J gene TRBJ1-2, with TRBD1 identical over 7 bases. The trim removed 5 bases at V and 0 bases at J, leaving 9 bases unmatched. The germline V gene encodes CDR1 LNHNV and CDR2 YYDKDF (reference sequence). CDR3 size: 16 residues. The CDR3 nucleotides are TGTGCCACCAGCTCGCGGACAGGAGCAGCTAACTATGGCTACACCTTC. Translation: CATSSRTGAANYGYTF.

This clone was recorded once. The J gene is TRBJ2-7, the V gene TRBV28; 10 bases map to TRBD1. This CDR3 spans 13 amino acids. The J segment lost 4 bases and the V segment lost 5 bases, leaving 2 bases of the junction unmatched. The germline V gene encodes CDR1 MDHEN and CDR2 SYDVKM. CDR3 region: CASSVDRGYEQYF. The CDR3 bases are TGTGCCAGCAGTGTGGACAGGGGGTACGAGCAGTACTTC. Full variable domain (outside the CDR3, taken from reference TRBV28 and TRBJ2-7): DVKVTQSSRYLVKRTGEKVFLECVQDMDHENMFWYRQDPGLGLRLIYFSYDVKMKEKGDIPEGYSVSREKKERFSLILESASTNQTSMYLCASSVDRGYEQYFGPGTRLTVT.

This chain connects TRBV30 to TRBJ2-4; 9 bases are shared with TRBD1. With V trimmed by 5 bases and J by 1 base, 6 bases remained unmatched. Germline CDR1 reads GTSNPN; CDR2 reads SVGIG (reference sequence). This CDR3 is built from 15 residues. The CDR3 loop reads CAWGSQGAAKNIQYF. CDR3 sequence (DNA): TGTGCCTGGGGCTCACAGGGGGCGGCCAAAAACATTCAGTACTTC.

The chain recombines TRBV12-5 with TRBJ1-1; 11 bases line up with TRBD1. The CDR3 has 16 residues. Germline CDR1 and CDR2: LGHNT and FRNRAP. Trimming at V came to 5 bases and at J to 3 bases, leaving 8 bases not matched to a gene. The DNA of the CDR3 is TGTGCTAGTGGTGGAGGGACAGGGGGTTTTTACACTGAAGCTTTCTTT. Its translation is CASGGGTGGFYTEAFF.

This chain uses TRBV14 with TRBJ1-1, with a possible D match to TRBD1 (6 bases). The CDR3 consists of 15 residues. The V and J ends lost 5 bases and 0 bases respectively, with 13 bases between them. Per germline, CDR1 SGHDN and CDR2 FVKESK. The CDR3 loop is CASSAQTGMNTEAFF. CDR3 in DNA: TGTGCCAGCAGCGCCCAGACAGGTATGAACACTGAAGCTTTCTTT.

The chain has TRBV6-5 and TRBJ2-4, with D maybe TRBD2 (6 bases). The ends were cut back, 2 bases at V and 1 base at J, with 12 bases in the middle. The CDR3 extends over 16 amino acids. The germline CDR1 and CDR2 sequences are MNHEY and SVGAGI. The CDR3 coding sequence is TGTGCCAGCAGTTACCCCGGAGGGAGGGCCAAAAACATTCAGTACTTC. Its translation: CASSYPGGRAKNIQYF.

The chain carries TRBV3-1 (or the pseudogene TRBV3-2) and TRBJ2-3, with 11 nucleotides matching TRBD2. J gave up 12 bases and V 4 bases, and 6 bases lay outside the gene matches. CDR3 length: 13 residues. CDR1 is LGHDT and CDR2 is YNNKEL in the germline V gene (reference sequence). CDR3 sequence: CASSLIAGGPQYF. Written as DNA, the CDR3 is TGTGCCAGCAGCCTCATAGCGGGAGGGCCCCAGTATTTT.

This clone was counted a single time. The chain employs TRBV7-2 and TRBJ2-5; 10 bases map to TRBD1. V gave up 5 bases and J gave up 4 bases; unmatched junction bases: 13. Per the germline V gene, CDR1 is SGHTA and CDR2 is FQGNSA. The CDR3 covers 17 residues. As DNA, the CDR3 is TGTGCCAGCAGCCCTTTTAGAGACAGGGGGCAGGGAGAGACCCAGTACTTC. Amino acids: CASSPFRDRGQGETQYF.

This chain joins TRBV7-9 and TRBJ2-7, with 8 bases fitting TRBD1. The germline V gene has CDR1 SEHNR and CDR2 FQNEAQ (reference sequence). With 1 base clipped from V and 5 bases from J, the junction kept 10 bases outside the gene matches. This CDR3 is 16 amino acids long. In DNA form, the CDR3 reads TGTGCCAGCAGCTTAGGTCCAGGGGGCTTTTCCCACGAGCAGTACTTC. It translates to CASSLGPGGFSHEQYF.

V and J are TRBV5-5 and TRBJ1-2; D not resolved. Trimming shortened V by 0 bases and J by 1 base, and 4 bases separated the two germline ends. The CDR3 totals 13 residues. Germline V gene lookup returns CDR1 SGHKS and CDR2 YYEKEE (reference sequence). The CDR3 here is CASSLAVNYGYTF. In nucleotides, the CDR3 is TGTGCCAGCAGCTTGGCGGTTAACTATGGCTACACCTTC.